The rows below give T cell receptor beta chains drawn from one sample of a study of cytomegalovirus exposure and HLA in healthy donors. Libraries were prepared by immunoSEQ multiplex PCR; TCRdb keeps only in-frame clonotypes and omits some of them. This table has about 130,000 clones, 75% to 90% appearing once. Sequences were obtained from PBMCs. The source of these receptors is a woman younger than 35 in good health and CMV-seronegative. Each CDR3 is given with its conserved first and last residue. Fields, in order: J gene, V gene, clone size, D gene, CDR3 protein, CDR3 DNA. A D gene is named only where the DNA matches it firmly. The listing skips clone size in some rows; elsewhere it reads once, few, many or a size class.

J gene: TRBJ2-1; V gene: TRBV27; clone size: NA; D gene: TRBD2; CDR3 protein: CASSLADNEQFF; CDR3 DNA: TGTGCCAGCAGCCTAGCGGACAATGAGCAGTTCTTC
J gene: TRBJ2-7; V gene: TRBV28; clone size: NA; D gene: NA; CDR3 protein: CASSPRDRTSYEQYF; CDR3 DNA: TGTGCCAGCAGTCCCCGAGACAGGACCTCCTACGAGCAGTACTTC
J gene: TRBJ2-3; V gene: TRBV19; clone size: few; D gene: NA; CDR3 protein: CASSIGGGRGLTDTQYF; CDR3 DNA: TGTGCCAGTAGTATAGGGGGGGGCAGGGGCCTCACAGATACGCAGTATTTT
J gene: TRBJ1-2; V gene: TRBV7-2; clone size: NA; D gene: NA; CDR3 protein: CASSLLRGSNGYTF; CDR3 DNA: TGTGCCAGCAGCTTACTCAGGGGCTCCAATGGCTACACCTTC
J gene: TRBJ1-1; V gene: TRBV11-2; clone size: NA; D gene: NA; CDR3 protein: CASSQGRGNTEAFF; CDR3 DNA: TGTGCCAGCAGCCAGGGGAGGGGGAACACTGAAGCTTTCTTT
J gene: TRBJ2-7; V gene: TRBV19; clone size: NA; D gene: NA; CDR3 protein: CASSPGSSYEQYF; CDR3 DNA: TGTGCCAGTAGTCCCGGGAGCTCCTACGAGCAGTACTTC
J gene: TRBJ2-7; V gene: TRBV6-5; clone size: NA; D gene: NA; CDR3 protein: CASISRVWEQYF; CDR3 DNA: TGTGCCAGCATCAGCCGGGTTTGGGAGCAGTACTTC
J gene: TRBJ1-2; V gene: TRBV19; clone size: NA; D gene: NA; CDR3 protein: CASSIGRLAISGDGYTF; CDR3 DNA: TGTGCCAGTAGTATAGGGAGACTGGCCATAAGCGGGGATGGCTACACCTTC
J gene: TRBJ2-1; V gene: TRBV27; clone size: NA; D gene: NA; CDR3 protein: CASSLAGDFSSYNEQFF; CDR3 DNA: TGTGCCAGCAGTTTAGCCGGGGACTTTAGCTCCTACAATGAGCAGTTCTTC
J gene: TRBJ1-1; V gene: TRBV29-1; clone size: NA; D gene: NA; CDR3 protein: CSAGHLNTEAFF; CDR3 DNA: TGCAGCGCCGGACATCTGAACACTGAAGCTTTCTTT
J gene: TRBJ2-7; V gene: TRBV5-4; clone size: NA; D gene: TRBD2; CDR3 protein: CASRTSVNSYEQYF; CDR3 DNA: TGTGCCAGCCGAACTAGCGTGAACTCCTACGAGCAGTACTTC
J gene: TRBJ2-7; V gene: TRBV10-3; clone size: NA; D gene: TRBD2; CDR3 protein: CAIGGGNSYEQYF; CDR3 DNA: TGTGCCATCGGGGGAGGGAACTCCTACGAGCAGTACTTC
J gene: TRBJ1-2; V gene: TRBV7-9; clone size: NA; D gene: TRBD1; CDR3 protein: CASSLDRDYGYTF; CDR3 DNA: TGTGCCAGCAGCTTGGACAGGGACTATGGCTACACCTTC
J gene: TRBJ2-1; V gene: TRBV5-6; clone size: NA; D gene: TRBD2; CDR3 protein: CASSLFSGMIYNEQFF; CDR3 DNA: TGTGCCAGCAGCTTGTTCAGCGGGATGATCTACAATGAGCAGTTCTTC
J gene: TRBJ1-3; V gene: TRBV11-2; clone size: NA; D gene: NA; CDR3 protein: CASSLVGGAGNTIYF; CDR3 DNA: TGTGCCAGCAGCTTAGTAGGCGGGGCTGGAAACACCATATATTTT
J gene: TRBJ1-1; V gene: TRBV5-1; clone size: NA; D gene: NA; CDR3 protein: CASSTPPPGSNTEAFF; CDR3 DNA: TGCGCCAGCAGCACCCCACCCCCAGGTTCGAACACTGAAGCTTTCTTT
J gene: TRBJ2-7; V gene: TRBV5-4; clone size: NA; D gene: TRBD1; CDR3 protein: CASSARTGEYEQYF; CDR3 DNA: TGTGCCAGCAGCGCAAGGACAGGGGAATACGAGCAGTACTTC
J gene: TRBJ2-1; V gene: TRBV5-1; clone size: few; D gene: TRBD2; CDR3 protein: CASRVRGLAGVRNEQFF; CDR3 DNA: TGCGCCAGCAGGGTCAGGGGTCTAGCGGGAGTACGCAATGAGCAGTTCTTC
J gene: TRBJ2-7; V gene: TRBV4-2; clone size: once; D gene: NA; CDR3 protein: CASSHGLTGRSYEQYF; CDR3 DNA: TGTGCCAGCAGCCATGGGTTGACAGGCCGCTCCTACGAGCAGTACTTC
J gene: TRBJ2-1; V gene: TRBV7-2; clone size: NA; D gene: TRBD2; CDR3 protein: CASTRGSSGRLEQFF; CDR3 DNA: TGTGCCAGCACCCGAGGGTCTAGCGGGAGACTTGAGCAGTTCTTC
J gene: TRBJ1-5; V gene: TRBV28; clone size: NA; D gene: NA; CDR3 protein: CASSLGVGRGPYQPQHF; CDR3 DNA: TGTGCCAGCAGTTTGGGGGTGGGCAGGGGCCCATATCAGCCCCAGCATTTT
J gene: TRBJ2-1; V gene: TRBV5-1; clone size: NA; D gene: TRBD1; CDR3 protein: CASSRDRSYNEQFF; CDR3 DNA: TGCGCCAGCAGCCGGGACAGGAGCTACAATGAGCAGTTCTTC
J gene: TRBJ2-1; V gene: TRBV7-2; clone size: NA; D gene: TRBD2; CDR3 protein: CASSSYLRLAGGGNEQFF; CDR3 DNA: TGTGCCAGCAGCTCCTACCTGCGGTTAGCGGGAGGCGGCAATGAGCAGTTCTTC
J gene: TRBJ2-1; V gene: TRBV6-4; clone size: NA; D gene: TRBD2; CDR3 protein: CASSPVTSGGNNEQFF; CDR3 DNA: TGTGCCAGCAGTCCCGTAACTAGCGGGGGGAACAATGAGCAGTTCTTC
J gene: TRBJ2-3; V gene: TRBV10-1; clone size: NA; D gene: TRBD1; CDR3 protein: CASSESWGRDREEDTQYF; CDR3 DNA: TGCGCCAGCAGTGAGTCGTGGGGCCGGGACAGGGAGGAGGATACGCAGTATTTT